A selection of T cell receptor beta chains follows, all from one sample in a study of T cell repertoires in aging, cancer and after chemotherapy. TCRdb passed the multiplex PCR reads through MiXCR, listing each CDR3 protein once. Found here are approximately 3,000 distinct CDR3 sequences, 30% to 45% of them singletons; the top ten hold roughly 10%. Sequencing was done on a sample of blood. These receptors originate from a human donor with a solid tumor. CDR3s include the opening cysteine and the closing phenylalanine or tryptophan. The D gene is left open where the match is weak. Not all rows give a size; the values are once, few, many and, for expanded clones, a class.

J: TRBJ2-3
V: TRBV27
size: few
D: -
DNA: TGTGCCAGCAGTTCCCCGGGACTCCTATTAGCCACAGATACGCAGTATTTT
CDR3: CASSSPGLLLATDTQYF

J: TRBJ2-6
V: TRBV20-1
size: -
D: -
DNA: TGCAGTGCTACCCCTAGGGGGGGAATGTATGGGGCCAACGTCCTGACTTTC
CDR3: CSATPRGGMYGANVLTF

J: TRBJ2-3
V: TRBV7-2
size: few
D: -
DNA: TGTGCCAGCAGCTTAGTTAGCCCAGATACGCAGTATTTT
CDR3: CASSLVSPDTQYF

J: TRBJ2-2
V: TRBV6-2/TRBV6-3
size: -
D: -
DNA: TGTGCCAGCAGTCGGGACTGGAACACCGGGGAGCTGTTTTTT
CDR3: CASSRDWNTGELFF

J: TRBJ2-2
V: TRBV20-1
size: few
D: -
DNA: TGCAGTGCTAGACTCGGGGGCCGGACCGGGGAGCTGTTTTTT
CDR3: CSARLGGRTGELFF

J: TRBJ2-3
V: TRBV10-3
size: few
D: TRBD2
DNA: TGTGCCACCAGTATGGGGACTAGCGGATCCACAGATACGCAGTATTTT
CDR3: CATSMGTSGSTDTQYF

J: TRBJ2-3
V: TRBV20-1
size: few
D: TRBD2
DNA: TGCAGTGCGGAAATACTAGCGGGGGACCAGCAGTATTTT
CDR3: CSAEILAGDQQYF

J: TRBJ1-2
V: TRBV6-6
size: -
D: -
DNA: TGTGCCAGCAGCTTAGACGGGACGGGGATTTATGGCTACACCTTC
CDR3: CASSLDGTGIYGYTF

J: TRBJ2-7
V: TRBV4-3
size: -
D: TRBD1
DNA: TGCGCCAGCAGCCAAGGTGGGGGACAGGGTGCCTACGAGCAGTACTTC
CDR3: CASSQGGGQGAYEQYF

J: TRBJ2-2
V: TRBV29-1
size: large
D: -
DNA: TGCAGCGTTGTGGGGTCCGGGGAGCTGTTTTTT
CDR3: CSVVGSGELFF

J: TRBJ1-3
V: TRBV6-5
size: -
D: TRBD1
DNA: TGTGCCGGTGAGGGGGCGGAGGACACCATATATTTT
CDR3: CAGEGAEDTIYF

J: TRBJ1-3
V: TRBV19
size: -
D: -
DNA: TGTGCCAGTAGTATTGTCTCTCTCTGGACAGGAAACACCATATATTTT
CDR3: CASSIVSLWTGNTIYF

J: TRBJ2-3
V: TRBV20-1
size: -
D: -
DNA: TGCAGTGCTTCCCCAGGGGCGGGAGCGGGAGATACGCAGTATTTT
CDR3: CSASPGAGAGDTQYF

J: TRBJ2-4
V: TRBV13
size: -
D: -
DNA: TGTGCCAGCAGCTACCAGGGGCCCCTAGCCAAAAACATTCAGTACTTC
CDR3: CASSYQGPLAKNIQYF

J: TRBJ2-1
V: TRBV20-1
size: -
D: TRBD2
DNA: TGCAGTGCTGAGGGACTAGGGAGTAGAACTGAGCAGTTCTTT
CDR3: CSAEGLGSRTEQFF

J: TRBJ2-7
V: TRBV18
size: -
D: TRBD1
DNA: TGTGCCAGCTCACCATTTGGACAGGGCTCCTACGAGCAGTACTTC
CDR3: CASSPFGQGSYEQYF

J: TRBJ2-2
V: TRBV5-4
size: -
D: TRBD1
DNA: TGTGCCAGCAGCCCCCCGCCGGACAGGGGCACCGGGGAGCTGTTTTTT
CDR3: CASSPPPDRGTGELFF

J: TRBJ1-1
V: TRBV7-2
size: -
D: -
DNA: TGTGCCAGCAGCTTGGCGGTGACTTTGAACACTGAAGCTTTCTTT
CDR3: CASSLAVTLNTEAFF

J: TRBJ1-5
V: TRBV5-5
size: few
D: TRBD1
DNA: TGTGCCAGCAGCGCGCAGGGGGTCAAGAATCAGCCCCAGCATTTT
CDR3: CASSAQGVKNQPQHF

J: TRBJ2-5
V: TRBV6-5
size: once
D: TRBD2
DNA: TGTGCCAGCAGCACCCGTAGCGGGATAGGGGAGACCCAGTACTTC
CDR3: CASSTRSGIGETQYF

J: TRBJ2-7
V: TRBV7-2
size: -
D: -
DNA: TGTGCCAGCAGCCGATTGGGTTCGTACGAGCAGTACTTC
CDR3: CASSRLGSYEQYF

J: TRBJ1-3
V: TRBV27
size: few
D: -
DNA: TGTGCCAGCAGTTCGGGGATCGGAAACACCATATATTTT
CDR3: CASSSGIGNTIYF

J: TRBJ1-2
V: TRBV19
size: few
D: TRBD1
DNA: TGTGCCAGTAGTTTCCGGGACAGGGGTTATGGCTACACCTTC
CDR3: CASSFRDRGYGYTF

J: TRBJ2-6
V: TRBV12-3/TRBV12-4
size: once
D: -
DNA: TGTGCCAGCAGCCCGGACAGATCTGGGACCAACGTCCTGACTTTC
CDR3: CASSPDRSGTNVLTF

J: TRBJ1-1
V: TRBV19
size: -
D: TRBD1
DNA: TGTGCCAGTAATTCTAGACAGGGACGATTCACTGAAGCTTTCTTT
CDR3: CASNSRQGRFTEAFF

J: TRBJ2-5
V: TRBV7-2
size: few
D: -
DNA: TGTGCCAGCAGCGGAGGCAATCAAGAGACCCAGTACTTC
CDR3: CASSGGNQETQYF

J: TRBJ2-5
V: TRBV11-1
size: -
D: TRBD1
DNA: TGTGCCAGCAGCTCCGGGACAGGGGGTCGACCACAAGAGACCCAGTACTTC
CDR3: CASSSGTGGRPQETQYF

J: TRBJ2-2
V: TRBV12-3/TRBV12-4
size: -
D: TRBD1
DNA: TGTGCCAGCACCGTGCGGGGACAGGGGGCAAAAACCGGGGAGCTGTTTTTT
CDR3: CASTVRGQGAKTGELFF

J: TRBJ1-2
V: TRBV7-6
size: -
D: -
DNA: TGTGCCAGCAGCCAGGTGGGGACCCGTGGTGGCTACACCTTC
CDR3: CASSQVGTRGGYTF

J: TRBJ1-3
V: TRBV20-1
size: -
D: -
DNA: TGCAGTGCTAGAGATGTCAGGCGGCTCTCTGGAAACACCATATATTTT
CDR3: CSARDVRRLSGNTIYF

J: TRBJ2-6
V: TRBV29-1
size: large
D: -
DNA: TGCAGCGTTGAAGAAACGGGGTTTCGTGGGGCCAACGTCCTGACTTTC
CDR3: CSVEETGFRGANVLTF

J: TRBJ2-3
V: TRBV15
size: -
D: TRBD1
DNA: TGTGCCACCAGCAGAGTGCGGTTAGGGACAGCCCATGGGGTGAACACAGATACGCAGTATTTT
CDR3: CATSRVRLGTAHGVNTDTQYF

J: TRBJ2-2
V: TRBV6-2/TRBV6-3
size: few
D: -
DNA: TGTGCCAGCAGTTATGGCGGGACGGACACCGGGGAGCTGTTTTTT
CDR3: CASSYGGTDTGELFF

J: TRBJ2-6
V: TRBV12-3/TRBV12-4
size: few
D: -
DNA: TGTGCCAGCAGCCCGGACAGATCTGGGGCCAACGTCCTGACTTTC
CDR3: CASSPDRSGANVLTF

J: TRBJ1-5
V: TRBV13
size: few
D: -
DNA: TGTGCCAGCAGCTTAAGGGGAGGGTCTCGGGACGGAGGGAGTCAGCCCCAGCATTTT
CDR3: CASSLRGGSRDGGSQPQHF

J: TRBJ2-1
V: TRBV6-2/TRBV6-3
size: few
D: TRBD2
DNA: TGTGCCAGCAGTCGGTTAGCGGGAGAGCGGAATGAGCAGTTCTTC
CDR3: CASSRLAGERNEQFF

J: TRBJ2-3
V: TRBV5-4
size: once
D: TRBD2
DNA: TGCGCCAGCAGCTTACAAGCGGGGGGGTCCACAGATACGCAGTATTTT
CDR3: CASSLQAGGSTDTQYF

J: TRBJ2-5
V: TRBV5-8
size: -
D: -
DNA: TGTGCCAGCAGCTTGGGGGCAGGGCTAAAAGAGACCCAGTACTTC
CDR3: CASSLGAGLKETQYF

J: TRBJ1-5
V: TRBV18
size: once
D: -
DNA: TGTGCCAGCTCACCAGAGGGGGGGCGAAGCAATCAGCCCCAGCATTTT
CDR3: CASSPEGGRSNQPQHF

J: TRBJ2-6
V: TRBV6-6
size: few
D: -
DNA: TGTGCCAGCTCCGGGATGGACTATGGGGCCAACGTCCTGACTTTC
CDR3: CASSGMDYGANVLTF

J: TRBJ1-6
V: TRBV7-2
size: -
D: TRBD1
DNA: TGTGCCAGCAGCTTAGTGACCCGGGACAGGGAAGGCTCCTATAATTCACCCCTCCACTTT
CDR3: CASSLVTRDREGSYNSPLHF

J: TRBJ1-1
V: TRBV19
size: -
D: -
DNA: TGTGCCAGTAGTATAGACGCGGGGGCGACGAACACTGAAGCTTTCTTT
CDR3: CASSIDAGATNTEAFF

J: TRBJ1-2
V: TRBV6-5
size: -
D: -
DNA: TGTGCCAGCAGTGATAATGCCTATGGCTACACCTTC
CDR3: CASSDNAYGYTF

J: TRBJ2-1
V: TRBV20-1
size: -
D: -
DNA: TGCAGTGCAACCCTTAGAGATGAGCAGTTCTTC
CDR3: CSATLRDEQFF

J: TRBJ2-2
V: TRBV24-1
size: -
D: -
DNA: TGTGCCACCAGTGATTACCCGGGAACCGGGGAGCTGTTTTTT
CDR3: CATSDYPGTGELFF

J: TRBJ2-6
V: TRBV6-1
size: medium-sized
D: -
DNA: TGTGCCTCCAGGGCGGGAGGGGCCAACGTCCTGACTTTC
CDR3: CASRAGGANVLTF

J: TRBJ1-4
V: TRBV5-1
size: -
D: TRBD1
DNA: TGCGCCAGCAGCGGGACAGGGGGCAGGAATGAAAAACTGTTTTTT
CDR3: CASSGTGGRNEKLFF